What follows is one T cell receptor beta chain and its context. In the study's own analysis: Amplification of reference gene primers provided the estimated nucleated cell counts. Data came from immunoSEQ multiplex PCR; TCRdb stores just in-frame clones and leaves some out. From that table come the V and J calls and clone size; the DNA was used to work out D and trimming. The data contain approximately 77,000 clones, 80% to 90% of them seen just once; the ten biggest clones take up roughly 4.4%. This entry comes from a study of blood T cell repertoires in COVID-19. Study summary: From the United States, Italy and Spain came samples of acute and convalescent COVID-19. Sample material is recorded as cDNA or gDNA derived from T cells, B-cell-depleted T cells, or PBMCs.

CDR1 KGHDR and CDR2 SFDVKD come from the germline V gene. After removal of 0 bases from V and 0 bases from J, the junction contained 3 bases not matched to a gene. This CDR3 has 17 amino acids. This TCR derives from a man aged 50 or older with active COVID-19. The sequenced material came from peripheral blood. The rearrangement links TRBV24-1 to TRBJ2-3; 9 bases align to TRBD2. The CDR3 DNA reads as TGTGCCACCAGTGATTTGAGTAGCGGGGGAAGCACAGATACGCAGTATTTT. This encodes CATSDLSSGGSTDTQYF.